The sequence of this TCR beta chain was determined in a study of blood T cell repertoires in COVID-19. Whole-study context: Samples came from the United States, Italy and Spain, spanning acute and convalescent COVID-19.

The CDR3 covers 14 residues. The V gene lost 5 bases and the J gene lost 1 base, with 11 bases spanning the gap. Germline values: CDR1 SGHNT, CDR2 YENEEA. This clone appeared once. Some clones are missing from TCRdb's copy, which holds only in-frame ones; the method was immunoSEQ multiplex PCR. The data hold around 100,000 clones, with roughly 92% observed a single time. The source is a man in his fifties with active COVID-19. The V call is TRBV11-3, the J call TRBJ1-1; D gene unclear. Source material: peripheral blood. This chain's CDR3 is CASSPRGANTEAFF. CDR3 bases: TGTGCCAGCAGCCCCCGGGGAGCGAACACTGAAGCTTTCTTT.